Below, 11 T cell receptor beta chains from the same sample are listed, as sequenced in a study of CD8 T cells in ankylosing spondylitis. Notes on the study in general: A motif of eight or nine highly homologous TCR beta variants was seen as apparently characteristic of ankylosing spondylitis blood.

These receptors lack a known antigen. MiXCR was run by TCRdb on the 5' RACE reads, yielding one entry per CDR3 protein. The table lists 800,000 to 900,000 distinct CDR3 sequences, 12% of them singletons. Sequenced input: blood, either unsorted or a sorted T cell fraction (not recorded which). Every receptor here comes from a male donor with ankylosing spondylitis.

This clonotype was observed a few times. The rearrangement joins TRBV7-9 to TRBJ2-1; no definite D call. The CDR3 spans 13 residues. Germline assignment: CDR1 SEHNR and CDR2 FQNEAQ (reference sequence). V was clipped by 4 bases and J by 6 bases, with 10 bases between them. The CDR3 is CASSSTNGNEQFF. Written as DNA, the CDR3 is TGTGCCAGCAGCTCAACGAATGGCAATGAGCAGTTCTTC.

The V and J genes are TRBV7-8 and TRBJ2-2; 7 bases map to TRBD1. This CDR3 has 15 amino acids. Per the germline V gene, CDR1 is SGHVS and CDR2 is FQNEAQ. The ends lost 5 bases at V and 3 bases at J; junction bases unmatched: 6. In DNA, the CDR3 is TGTGCCAGCAGCCCTAGGGACAGCTACACCGGGGAGCTGTTTTTT. Translation gives CASSPRDSYTGELFF.

In its sample, this clonotype was seen a few times. The J gene is TRBJ1-6, the V gene TRBV6-1; unclear D gene. The CDR3 extends over 16 amino acids. Trimming took 6 bases from V and 1 from J, leaving 13 bases between them. The germline gives CDR1 MNHNS, CDR2 SASEGT. The CDR3 reads CASSTTPGSYNSPLHF. CDR3 in DNA: TGTGCCAGCAGCACCACTCCCGGGTCCTATAATTCACCCCTCCACTTT.

This clonotype came up a few times. This chain uses TRBV20-1 with TRBJ2-3; D is uncertain. V gave up 5 bases and J gave up 0 bases, with 9 bases separating them. Germline assignment: CDR1 DFQATT and CDR2 SNEGSKA (reference sequence). CDR3 size: 13 residues. The CDR3 loop reads CSARHPSTDTQYF. The CDR3 nucleotides read TGCAGTGCTCGACACCCTAGCACAGATACGCAGTATTTT.

This clonotype was found a few times. The V call is TRBV4-1, the J call TRBJ2-3; 7 bases line up with TRBD1. This CDR3 is 16 amino acids long. With V trimmed by 0 bases and J by 3 bases, 6 bases remained unmatched. Germline CDR1 reads MGHRA; CDR2 reads YSYEKL. CDR3 bases: TGCGCCAGCAGCCAAGAATACAGGGGATCAACAGATACGCAGTATTTT. This codes for CASSQEYRGSTDTQYF.

In this sample, this clonotype turned up a few times. The chain joins TRBV20-1 to TRBJ2-5; 9 bases fit TRBD1. This CDR3 comprises 14 residues. Trimming cost V 6 bases and J 3 bases; bases outside gene matches: 8. Looked up from germline, CDR1 is DFQATT and CDR2 is SNEGSKA (reference sequence). The CDR3 protein is CSAPGTGLKETQYF. For the CDR3, the DNA is TGCAGTGCCCCAGGGACAGGGCTTAAAGAGACCCAGTACTTC.

The rearrangement links TRBV20-1 to TRBJ2-5, with 11 bases fitting TRBD1. There are 13 residues in the CDR3. Germline CDR1 and CDR2: DFQATT and SNEGSKA (reference sequence). Trimming took 4 bases from V and 9 from J; bases not matched to a gene: 7. CDR3 region: CSAIGQGAWAQYF. CDR3 bases: TGCAGTGCTATAGGACAGGGGGCTTGGGCCCAGTACTTC.

The chain has TRBV28 and TRBJ1-5; no clear D. The CDR3 runs 14 residues. CDR1 is MDHEN, CDR2 SYDVKM, per germline. V was shortened by 5 bases and J by 6 bases, with 14 bases between the two germline ends. CDR3 region: CASSPPRTGQPQHF. The CDR3 region has the DNA TGTGCCAGCAGTCCCCCGCGAACCGGTCAGCCCCAGCATTTT. The full variable domain, rest sourced from reference TRBV28 and TRBJ1-5, is DVKVTQSSRYLVKRTGEKVFLECVQDMDHENMFWYRQDPGLGLRLIYFSYDVKMKEKGDIPEGYSVSREKKERFSLILESASTNQTSMYLCASSPPRTGQPQHFGDGTRLSIL.

This sequence joins TRBV5-1 and TRBJ1-1; the D gene is possibly TRBD1 (5 bases). The CDR3 is 14 residues long. The V and J ends lost 0 bases and 7 bases respectively, with 13 bases between them. Germline loops: CDR1 SGHRS, CDR2 YFSETQ. This CDR3 is CASSLGQSTLEAFF. The CDR3 coding sequence is TGCGCCAGCAGCTTGGGACAGTCTACCCTTGAAGCTTTCTTT.

This clonotype was seen many times. The gene calls are TRBV20-1 and TRBJ1-2, with a tentative D call TRBD1 (5 bases). Deletions cut 3 bases from V and 4 bases from J, with 18 bases between. This CDR3 has 15 residues. Looked up from germline, CDR1 is DFQATT and CDR2 is SNEGSKA (reference sequence). CDR3 protein: CSASSPGFGIYGYTF. As DNA, the CDR3 is TGCAGTGCTAGTAGCCCAGGGTTCGGGATCTATGGCTACACCTTC.

The chain uses TRBV20-1 and TRBJ2-1; TRBD2 aligns across 7 bases. V lost 0 bases, J lost 5 bases, and 7 bases stayed unmatched. The CDR3 covers 15 residues. Per the germline V gene, CDR1 is DFQATT and CDR2 is SNEGSKA (reference sequence). Here the CDR3 reads CSARDARAGDNEQFF. CDR3 coding DNA: TGCAGTGCTAGAGATGCCCGGGCGGGGGACAATGAGCAGTTCTTC.